This paragraph reports one T cell receptor (beta chain). In the authors' workflow: Estimates of nucleated cell counts were drawn from the amplification of reference gene primers. Produced via immunoSEQ multiplex PCR; TCRdb's table is partial and in-frame only. The V and J calls and the clone size are those of that table, but D and trimming were determined from the DNA. Of about 250,000 clones listed, around 88% are singletons. The sample is drawn from a study of blood T cell repertoires in COVID-19. Study-level information: Specimens from acute and convalescent COVID-19 originated in the United States, Italy and Spain. In each case, the material was cDNA or gDNA derived from T cells, B-cell-depleted T cells, or PBMCs.

CDR1 is SGHKS, CDR2 YYEKEE, per germline (reference sequence). There are 13 residues in the CDR3. V was cut by 2 bases and J by 3 bases, with 8 bases left in between. The rearrangement uses TRBV5-5 and TRBJ1-2; no firm D call. Sequencing used peripheral blood. This clonotype was sampled from a woman of 80 years or more with COVID-19, enrolled during active disease. The CDR3 region is CASSFQLDYGYTF. In DNA form, the CDR3 reads TGTGCCAGCAGCTTCCAGTTGGACTATGGCTACACCTTC.